These T cell receptor beta chains were read from a single sample in a study of OX40 agonist ivuxolimab in advanced cancers. Sequencing was performed with immunoSEQ multiplex PCR; in TCRdb, only in-frame clones are kept and a portion is missing. The data show over 65,000 clones, approximately 86% seen once. The sample was CD4+ or CD8+ T cells sorted from blood, taken in a trial of the OX40 agonist ivuxolimab. Receptors originate from an adult with an advanced solid tumor such as melanoma, head and neck, liver or kidney cancer. Each CDR3 is given with its conserved first and last residue. Fields, in order: clone size, J gene, V gene, D gene, CDR3 protein, CDR3 DNA. D genes are given only for firm matches. Size is stated for part of the rows, as once, few or many counts, or as a class when the clone is expanded.

clone_size: .
j_call: TRBJ1-2
v_call: TRBV14
d_call: TRBD1
cdr3_aa: CASSQARGIYGYTF
cdr3_nt: TGTGCCAGCAGCCAAGCCAGGGGGATCTATGGCTACACCTTC

clone_size: few
j_call: TRBJ2-1
v_call: TRBV5-4
d_call: TRBD2
cdr3_aa: CASRPRTSGYTHNEQFF
cdr3_nt: TGTGCCAGCAGACCTCGGACTAGCGGATATACCCACAATGAGCAGTTCTTC

clone_size: .
j_call: TRBJ1-4
v_call: TRBV9
d_call: TRBD1
cdr3_aa: CASSVAPGTGPNEKLFF
cdr3_nt: TGTGCCAGCAGCGTAGCTCCCGGGACAGGCCCTAATGAAAAACTGTTTTTT

clone_size: .
j_call: TRBJ1-4
v_call: TRBV6-6
d_call: TRBD1
cdr3_aa: CASSKQGGNEKLFF
cdr3_nt: TGTGCCAGCAGTAAACAGGGGGGTAATGAAAAACTGTTTTTT

clone_size: .
j_call: TRBJ1-6
v_call: TRBV4-1
d_call: .
cdr3_aa: CASSQGQATSYNSPLHF
cdr3_nt: TGCGCCAGCAGCCAAGGGCAGGCGACCTCCTATAATTCACCCCTCCACTTT

clone_size: .
j_call: TRBJ1-6
v_call: TRBV19
d_call: .
cdr3_aa: CASSPRERNSPLHF
cdr3_nt: TGTGCCAGTAGTCCCAGGGAGAGGAATTCACCCCTCCACTTT

clone_size: .
j_call: TRBJ2-2
v_call: TRBV4-1
d_call: .
cdr3_aa: CASSQDSQAANTGELFF
cdr3_nt: TGCGCCAGCAGCCAAGACTCCCAGGCCGCGAACACCGGGGAGCTGTTTTTT

clone_size: .
j_call: TRBJ2-3
v_call: TRBV2
d_call: .
cdr3_aa: CASSGPVPLSTDTQYF
cdr3_nt: TGTGCCAGCAGTGGGCCAGTCCCCCTCAGCACAGATACGCAGTATTTT

clone_size: .
j_call: TRBJ1-1
v_call: TRBV6-5
d_call: .
cdr3_aa: CASSRYRRNTEAFF
cdr3_nt: TGTGCCAGCAGCAGGTATCGGAGGAACACTGAAGCTTTCTTT

clone_size: .
j_call: TRBJ2-7
v_call: TRBV10-3
d_call: TRBD1
cdr3_aa: CAIRTGTDFGEQYF
cdr3_nt: TGTGCCATCAGGACCGGGACAGACTTCGGTGAGCAGTACTTC

clone_size: .
j_call: TRBJ1-6
v_call: TRBV9
d_call: TRBD1
cdr3_aa: CASSVSAGGHGSSYNSPLHF
cdr3_nt: TGTGCCAGCAGCGTAAGTGCAGGGGGCCACGGGAGCTCCTATAATTCACCCCTCCACTTT

clone_size: .
j_call: TRBJ1-5
v_call: TRBV5-4
d_call: .
cdr3_aa: CASSLKPGPGQPQHF
cdr3_nt: TGTGCCAGCAGCTTGAAGCCAGGGCCCGGACAGCCCCAGCATTTT

clone_size: .
j_call: TRBJ1-2
v_call: TRBV7-2
d_call: .
cdr3_aa: CASSLHPLAPGYGYTF
cdr3_nt: TGTGCCAGCAGCTTACACCCCCTAGCGCCAGGCTATGGCTACACCTTC

clone_size: .
j_call: TRBJ1-2
v_call: TRBV6-5
d_call: TRBD1
cdr3_aa: CASSYSSGTGDGYTF
cdr3_nt: TGTGCCAGCAGTTACTCCTCCGGGACAGGGGATGGCTACACCTTC